Each of the 7 T cell receptor beta chains below was sequenced from the same sample in a study of blood T cell repertoires in COVID-19. Generated by immunoSEQ multiplex PCR, the TCRdb table keeps only in-frame clones and is missing some. The data hold about 120,000 clones, with 77% observed a single time. Sequences were obtained from peripheral blood. These receptors were taken from a human donor in a cohort sampled during active COVID-19.

V gene TRBV7-8 combines with J gene TRBJ2-7; D may be TRBD1 (6 bases). CDR3 length: 19 amino acids. V gave up 0 bases and J gave up 3 bases, with 24 bases separating them. In germline, CDR1 is SGHVS, CDR2 FQNEAQ. The CDR3 coding sequence is TGTGCCAGCAGCTTAGCATTTCGGGACATCCCCCCATTAGACTACGAGCAGTACTTC. Residues: CASSLAFRDIPPLDYEQYF.

The chain employs TRBV6-1 and TRBJ1-2; 7 nucleotides match TRBD1. The length of the CDR3 is 14 residues. Trimming took 3 bases from V and 4 from J; bases not matched to a gene: 5. CDR1 MNHNS and CDR2 SASEGT come from the germline V gene. The CDR3 DNA follows: TGTGCCAGCAGTGACAGGGGGGCAATCTATGGCTACACCTTC. Translated: CASSDRGAIYGYTF.

The V gene is TRBV5-1, the J gene TRBJ1-4; D may be TRBD1 (6 bases). The CDR3 length is 11 residues. Germline CDR1 is SGHRS and CDR2 is YFSETQ. Trimming left V 3 bases short and J 12 bases short, with 9 bases between. CDR3 protein: CASSWAGELFF. The CDR3 nucleotides read TGCGCCAGCAGCTGGGCAGGGGAACTGTTTTTT.

This clone was picked up one time. V is TRBV5-5 and J is TRBJ1-2, with no clear D. Germline CDR1 reads SGHKS; CDR2 reads YYEKEE (reference sequence). V was trimmed by 6 bases and J by 4 bases, leaving 13 bases between them. The CDR3 contains 13 residues. CDR3 nucleotides: TGTGCCAGCATCGGAAGAACAGCCTATGGCTACACCTTC. Translation: CASIGRTAYGYTF.

The rearrangement links TRBV12-5 to TRBJ1-5; possible D gene TRBD1, 5 bases. In germline, CDR1 is LGHNT, CDR2 FRNRAP. The CDR3 length is 16 residues. Trimming left V 7 bases short and J 2 bases short, with 18 bases between. DNA of the CDR3: TGTGCTAGTGCCCTCCAGAAGGGGTCCGGCAATCAGCCCCAGCATTTT. Its translation is CASALQKGSGNQPQHF.

The chain has TRBV18 and TRBJ1-3; tentative D call: TRBD1 (5 bases). The V and J ends lost 3 bases and 0 bases respectively, with 9 bases between them. Germline values: CDR1 KGHSH, CDR2 LQKENI. The CDR3 sequence is 15 residues long. DNA for the CDR3: TGTGCCAGCTCACCGACCCAGGGCTCTGGAAACACCATATATTTT. It encodes CASSPTQGSGNTIYF.

Written as DNA, the CDR3 is TGTGCCAGCAGCTTAGCTGGGCCTGGAAACACCATATATTTT. Protein product: CASSLAGPGNTIYF. V usage is TRBV11-3 and J usage is TRBJ1-3; D gene unclear. Germline CDR1 and CDR2: SGHNT and YENEEA. CDR3 length: 14 amino acids. Deletions cut 1 base from V and 2 bases from J, with 6 bases between. The full variable domain, with the rest looked up from reference TRBV11-3 and TRBJ1-3, is EAGVVQSPRYKIIEKKQPVAFWCNPISGHNTLYWYLQNLGQGPELLIRYENEEAVDDSQLPKDRFSAERLKGVDSTLKIQPAELGDSAVYLCASSLAGPGNTIYFGEGSWLTVV.